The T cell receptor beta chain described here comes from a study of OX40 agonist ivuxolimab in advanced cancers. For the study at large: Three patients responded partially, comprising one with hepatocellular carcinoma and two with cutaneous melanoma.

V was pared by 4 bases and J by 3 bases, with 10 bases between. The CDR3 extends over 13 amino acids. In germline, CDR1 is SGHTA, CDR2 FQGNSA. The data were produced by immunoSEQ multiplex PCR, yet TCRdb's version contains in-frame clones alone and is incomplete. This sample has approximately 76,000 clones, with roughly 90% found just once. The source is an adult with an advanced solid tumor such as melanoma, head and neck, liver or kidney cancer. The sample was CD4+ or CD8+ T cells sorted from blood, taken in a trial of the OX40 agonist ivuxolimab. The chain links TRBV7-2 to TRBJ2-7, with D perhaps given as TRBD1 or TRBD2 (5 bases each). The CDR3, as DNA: TGTGCCAGCAGCTCGGGACGGGGCTACGAGCAGTACTTC. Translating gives CASSSGRGYEQYF.